This T cell receptor (beta chain) was sequenced in a study of T cells after yellow fever vaccination. General study findings and limits: Only a small proportion of the clonotypes turned up in both the CD4 and the CD8 compartments, likely arising from convergent recombination. Contaminating bulk clonotypes could be abundant in FACS-sorted repertoires. Though it reached lower strength, the secondary response hit its peak faster, day 5 versus 15.

Germline trimming cut 9 bases from V and 5 bases from J; bases unmatched to any gene: 18. Per germline, CDR1 ENHRY and CDR2 SYGVKD. This CDR3 region has 17 residues. In making TCR cDNA, 5'RACE template switching added a universal primer site and UMIs to it. TCRdb ran MiXCR on the 5' RACE reads and lists one entry per CDR3 protein. Here the sample spans some 320,000 distinct CDR3 sequences, approximately 10% being singletons. This clonotype came up a few times. What it binds is not known. This TCR derives from a man between 18 and 35 years old who received the YFV17D yellow fever vaccine. J is TRBJ2-1 and V is TRBV10-3; 8 nucleotides line up with TRBD2. The sequencing used CD4+ T cells sorted from PBMCs, collected 5 days after the yellow fever booster vaccination. CDR3: CAIPAGGYQGKDNEQFF. CDR3 coding DNA: TGTGCCATACCCGCGGGGGGATATCAAGGGAAGGACAATGAGCAGTTCTTC.